One sample yielded the 4 T cell receptor beta chains listed below, sequenced in a study of naive and memory T cell subsets (dated by TCRdb to about 2017). The protocol used for the library was 5' RACE. Sequencing used an Illumina MiSeq. The ligated cDNA was amplified by four rounds of PCR, in which nested alpha and beta constant region primers were used together with the SP2 primer. TCRdb ran its own pipeline on the public reads, namely fastp trimming at Q25 and MiXCR clone calling, and kept in-frame beta chains. Here each entry gathers all rows of one CDR3 protein and keeps the most common genes and DNA. The sample yields some 60,000 distinct CDR3 sequences; 6.5% to 8.5% were counted once. The ten largest clones capture 9% to 10% of the sample. A robust, sensitive protocol for the amplification, sequencing and analysis of TCRs was described in the study, in which 3' ligation of a UMI-containing oligonucleotide to TCR cDNA was used.

The receptors come from a female donor in good health.

The CDR3 sequence is CSVNRGGHNEQFF. The CDR3, as DNA: TGCAGCGTAAACAGGGGGGGCCACAATGAGCAGTTCTTC. The chain couples TRBV29-1 to TRBJ2-1; tentative D call: TRBD1 (8 bases). This CDR3 region has 13 residues. V was trimmed by 6 bases and J by 5 bases, leaving 14 bases between them. The germline gives CDR1 SQVTM, CDR2 ANQGSEA.

The V and J genes are TRBV6-2 or TRBV6-3 and TRBJ2-1; D is perhaps TRBD2 (5 bases). CDR3 size: 14 residues. With 5 bases removed from V and 2 bases from J, the gap between germline ends came to 10 bases. Germline assignment: CDR1 MNHEY and CDR2 SVGEGT. CDR3 region: CASSASGPYNEQFF. In DNA form, the CDR3 reads TGTGCCAGCAGTGCGAGCGGTCCCTACAATGAGCAGTTCTTC.

This clonotype was detected ten times or more. V and J are TRBV9 and TRBJ1-6; 7 bases fit TRBD1. This CDR3 contains 16 residues. V was pared by 0 bases and J by 7 bases, with 7 bases of the junction left unmatched. Germline loops: CDR1 SGDLS, CDR2 YYNGEE. The CDR3 sequence is CASSVEGTAVNSPLHF. The CDR3 region has the DNA TGTGCCAGCAGCGTAGAGGGGACAGCAGTAAATTCACCCCTCCACTTT.

This sequence joins TRBV5-4 and TRBJ1-5; 12 bases are a match to TRBD1. V was pared by 3 bases and J by 2 bases, with 6 bases of the junction left unmatched. The CDR3 loop spans 17 amino acids. Germline V CDR1 and CDR2: SGHNT, YYREEE (reference sequence). The CDR3 loop reads CASSSGTGGGGNQPQHF. CDR3 sequence (DNA): TGTGCCAGCAGCTCCGGGACAGGGGGCGGCGGCAATCAGCCCCAGCATTTT.